This T cell receptor (beta chain) was sequenced during a study of blood T cells in healthy people across ages. Study context: In model experiments, template switching was able to capture about one barcoded beta molecule for every two T cells that were present. Regarding the study as a whole: Long-lived donors carried more naive CD4+ cells and greater diversity than aged donors.

Sample-barcoded 5' priming and a J-beta primer mix drove a second PCR of about 6 to 12 cycles. TCRdb redid the calling of the 5' RACE reads with MiXCR, one entry per CDR3 protein. Of approximately 690,000 distinct CDR3 sequences in the sample, less than 45% were seen once. Germline V lookup: CDR1 LGHNT, CDR2 FRNRAP. The CDR3 loop spans 13 amino acids. Trimming cost V 5 bases and J 8 bases; bases outside gene matches: 6. This clonotype was detected only a few times. What it binds is not known. The sequence came from a man older than 75 in good health. This chain uses TRBV12-5 with TRBJ2-1; TRBD1 agrees at 7 bases. Sample: blood. In DNA form, the CDR3 reads TGTGCTAGTGGTACGGGACAGTCATATGAGCAGTTCTTC. Its translation is CASGTGQSYEQFF.